This T cell receptor beta chain came from a study of blood T cells in healthy people across ages. Findings and limits, study-wide: Roughly linear declines in TCR beta diversity per million T cells occurred with age. Possibly confounding the expanded clonotype changes was the fact that donor CMV status was unknown.

In its sample, this clonotype was seen many times. Its matching antigen is unknown. PCR was performed a second time for about 7 to 12 cycles using a sample-barcoded 5' primer and a J-beta primer mix. TCRdb reanalysed the 5' RACE reads using MiXCR and keeps one entry per CDR3 protein. The sample lists hundreds of thousands of distinct CDR3 sequences, 49% occurring once. This CDR3 region has 16 residues. Trimming removed 1 base from V and 9 bases from J; junction bases left unmatched: 10. Germline V CDR1 and CDR2: LGHDT, YNNKEL (reference sequence). The material sequenced was blood. The sequence was obtained from an older woman in good health. This chain joins TRBV3-1 and TRBJ2-1, with 9 bases lining up with TRBD2. The CDR3 nucleotides read TGTGCCAGCAGCCAAGCCCCGGCAGCGGGAGGACGTGAGCAGTTCTTC. It yields the protein CASSQAPAAGGREQFF.